This T cell receptor (beta chain) was profiled in a study of a mutant IDH1 vaccine in newly diagnosed glioma. Overall study: The timing of visit V12 was week 35, and that of visit V13 was week 47.

Generated by immunoSEQ multiplex PCR, the TCRdb table keeps only in-frame clones and is missing some. The sample includes roughly 32,000 clones, approximately 87% of them seen just once. Germline CDR1 is SGHDT and CDR2 is YYEEEE. The CDR3 is made up of 13 amino acids. Trimming cost V 3 bases and J 3 bases; bases outside gene matches: 3. A note on this clone: What it binds is not known.

The time point is: week 47, end of study. Each vaccine dose was 300 ug of mutant IDH1 20-mer peptide, with topical imiquimod. All eight of the vaccinations patients received fell in weeks 1, 3, 5, 7, 11, 15, 19 and 23. The donors' diagnosis was new WHO grade 3 or 4 astrocytoma that was IDH1-mutant and ATRX-lost. The source of this sequence is a woman in her 30s with glioma. The J gene is TRBJ2-7, the V gene TRBV5-6; 7 bases agree with TRBD1. The input for sequencing was PBMCs, taken from a glioma patient whose treatment included an IDH1 peptide vaccine. DNA for the CDR3: TGTGCCAGCAGCTCAACAGGGGTCTACGAGCAGTACTTC. It encodes CASSSTGVYEQYF.